The 9 T cell receptor beta chains presented below share a single source sample, sequenced in a study of cytomegalovirus exposure and HLA in healthy donors. Produced via immunoSEQ multiplex PCR; TCRdb's table is partial and in-frame only. In the table there are around 190,000 clones, 80% to 85% of which are singletons. Sequenced material: PBMCs. The receptors were gathered from a woman aged 25-40 years in good health and CMV-seronegative.

The chain has TRBV7-9 and TRBJ1-5; 9 nucleotides align to TRBD1. Germline assignment: CDR1 SEHNR and CDR2 FQNEAQ (reference sequence). The CDR3 loop spans 16 amino acids. With 5 bases clipped from V and 0 bases from J, the junction kept 5 bases outside the gene matches. The CDR3 region has the DNA TGTGCCAGCAGCCTAGGGACAGGGAATAGCAATCAGCCCCAGCATTTT. Translation: CASSLGTGNSNQPQHF.

The chain employs TRBV6-5 and TRBJ1-1; D may be TRBD1 (5 bases). Per the germline V gene, CDR1 is MNHEY and CDR2 is SVGAGI. The V end lost 2 bases, the J end lost 3 bases, and 13 bases lay between the germline ends. The CDR3 totals 15 residues. The CDR3 region has the DNA TGTGCCAGCAGTTACGTGACAGCCTCCTACACTGAAGCTTTCTTT. The encoded protein is CASSYVTASYTEAFF.

The chain links TRBV5-4 to TRBJ1-4; D ambiguous. The CDR3 has 13 amino acids. The V gene's germline CDR1 is SGHNT and CDR2 YYREEE (reference sequence). The V gene lost 0 bases and the J gene lost 8 bases, with 8 bases spanning the gap. The CDR3: CASSLGTVEKLFF. CDR3 DNA sequence: TGTGCCAGCAGCTTGGGGACTGTCGAAAAACTGTTTTTT.

The chain couples TRBV2 to TRBJ1-1; D unresolved. Trimming left V 0 bases short and J 11 bases short, with 10 bases between. Germline V gene sequence: CDR1 SNHLY, CDR2 FYNNEI. The CDR3 runs to 12 residues. The CDR3 loop is CASSEALFEAFF. As DNA, the CDR3 is TGTGCCAGCAGTGAAGCTCTATTTGAGGCTTTCTTT. Based on the CDR3 plus reference TRBV2 and TRBJ1-1, the full variable domain is EPEVTQTPSHQVTQMGQEVILRCVPISNHLYFYWYRQILGQKVEFLVSFYNNEISEKSEIFDDQFSVERPDGSNFTLKIRSTKLEDSAMYFCASSEALFEAFFGQGTRLTVV.

The gene calls are TRBV7-3 and TRBJ1-1, with 10 bases aligning to TRBD1. The CDR3 loop spans 15 amino acids. Germline V gene data show CDR1 as SGHTA and CDR2 as FQGTGA. The trim removed 5 bases at V and 3 bases at J, leaving 6 bases unmatched. The CDR3 DNA reads as TGTGCCAGCAGCCAAGACAGGGGGCTTCACACTGAAGCTTTCTTT. Amino acid sequence: CASSQDRGLHTEAFF.

This chain connects TRBV7-2 to TRBJ2-7; 8 bases are a match to TRBD1. Germline CDR1 reads SGHTA; CDR2 reads FQGNSA. The CDR3 loop spans 14 amino acids. V shed 5 bases and J 2 bases; nucleotides not matched to a gene: 5. In nucleotides, the CDR3 is TGTGCCAGCAGCCCGGGACAGGTGGCCTACGAGCAGTACTTC. This encodes CASSPGQVAYEQYF.

About this clone: One end of the junction varies from germline; a read error may be responsible. The rearrangement links TRBV6-1 to TRBJ2-7; TRBD1 aligns across 7 bases. In germline, CDR1 is MNHNS, CDR2 SASEGT. The CDR3 is 12 amino acids. As DNA, the CDR3 is TGTGCCCTGCTAAAGACAGGGATGATATGGGACTTC. This sequence encodes CALLKTGMIWDF.

The chain uses TRBV9 and TRBJ1-1, with D uncertain. The CDR3 has 14 amino acids. Germline V gene lookup returns CDR1 SGDLS and CDR2 YYNGEE. With 3 bases removed from V and 1 base from J, the gap between germline ends came to 10 bases. The CDR3 reads CASSAPEGNTEAFF. For the CDR3, the DNA is TGTGCCAGCAGCGCCCCGGAGGGGAACACTGAAGCTTTCTTT.

The gene calls are TRBV5-6 and TRBJ1-4; 10 bases are shared with TRBD1. CDR3 length: 17 amino acids. Per germline, CDR1 SGHDT and CDR2 YYEEEE. J gave up 1 base and V 3 bases, and 6 bases lay outside the gene matches. The CDR3 nucleotides read TGTGCCAGCAGCTGGGGACAGGGGCGACGAACTAATGAAAAACTGTTTTTT. It specifies CASSWGQGRRTNEKLFF.